This TCR beta chain appears in the sequencing data of a study of CD8 T cells in ankylosing spondylitis. Whole-study results and caveats: Reports say disease-linked clones showed up significantly more in matched ankylosing spondylitis synovial fluid. Several highly homologous variants made up a TCR beta motif, and this motif appeared characteristic of ankylosing spondylitis blood.

This clonotype was seen at least ten times. Its matching antigen is unknown. The CDR3 spans 16 residues. Per the germline V gene, CDR1 is SGDLS and CDR2 is YYNGEE. V shed 0 bases and J shed 2 bases, with 13 bases lying between them. Generation of TCR beta libraries employed quantitative 5'-RACE incorporating molecular barcodes. TCRdb called the 5' RACE reads again in MiXCR, with one record for every CDR3 protein. The sample lists about 340,000 distinct CDR3 sequences; more than 20% were seen once. The V and J genes are TRBV9 and TRBJ2-3; weak D call: TRBD2 (6 bases). The sequencing sample was made of blood, either unsorted or a sorted T cell fraction (not recorded which). This clonotype originated in a male donor with ankylosing spondylitis or in good health (not recorded which). CDR3 coding DNA: TGTGCCAGCAGCGTAGAGGAGGGGCCACACACAGATACGCAGTATTTT. It translates to CASSVEEGPHTDTQYF.